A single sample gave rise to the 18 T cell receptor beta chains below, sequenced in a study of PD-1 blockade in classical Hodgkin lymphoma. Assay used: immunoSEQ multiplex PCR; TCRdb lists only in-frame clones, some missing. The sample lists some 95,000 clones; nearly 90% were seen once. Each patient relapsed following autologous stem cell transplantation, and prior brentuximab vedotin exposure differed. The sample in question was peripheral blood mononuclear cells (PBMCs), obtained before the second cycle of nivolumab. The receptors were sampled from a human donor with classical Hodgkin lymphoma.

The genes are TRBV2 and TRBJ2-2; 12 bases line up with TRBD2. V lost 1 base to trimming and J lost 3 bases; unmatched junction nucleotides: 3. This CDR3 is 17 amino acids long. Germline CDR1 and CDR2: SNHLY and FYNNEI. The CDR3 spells CASSEELAGGYTGELFF. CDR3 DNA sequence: TGTGCCAGCAGTGAAGAACTAGCGGGGGGATACACCGGGGAGCTGTTTTTT.

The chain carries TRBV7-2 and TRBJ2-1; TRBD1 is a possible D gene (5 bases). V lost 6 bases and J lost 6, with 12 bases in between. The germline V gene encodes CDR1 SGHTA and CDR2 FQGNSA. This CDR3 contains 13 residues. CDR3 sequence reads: CASRNGGANEQFF. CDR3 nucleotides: TGTGCCAGCAGGAACGGTGGGGCCAATGAGCAGTTCTTC.

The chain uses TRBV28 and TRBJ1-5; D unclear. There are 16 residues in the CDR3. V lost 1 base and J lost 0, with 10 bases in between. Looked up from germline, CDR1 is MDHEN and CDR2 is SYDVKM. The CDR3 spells CASSLFGVYSNQPQHF. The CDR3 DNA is TGTGCCAGCAGTTTATTTGGGGTTTATAGCAATCAGCCCCAGCATTTT.

CDR3 sequence: CAIRTSGGEEYF. DNA of the CDR3: TGTGCCATCAGGACTAGCGGGGGGGAAGAGTATTTT. The chain carries TRBV10-3 and TRBJ2-3; TRBD2 aligns across 14 bases. Germline assignment: CDR1 ENHRY and CDR2 SYGVKD. CDR3 length: 12 amino acids. After removal of 6 bases from V and 13 bases from J, the junction contained 3 bases not matched to a gene.

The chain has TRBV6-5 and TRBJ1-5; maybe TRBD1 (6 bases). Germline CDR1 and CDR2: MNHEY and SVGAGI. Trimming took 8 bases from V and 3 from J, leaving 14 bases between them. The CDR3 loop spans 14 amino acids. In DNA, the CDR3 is TGTGCCAGCGGACAATCAGGGGCCAATCAGCCCCAGCATTTT. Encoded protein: CASGQSGANQPQHF.

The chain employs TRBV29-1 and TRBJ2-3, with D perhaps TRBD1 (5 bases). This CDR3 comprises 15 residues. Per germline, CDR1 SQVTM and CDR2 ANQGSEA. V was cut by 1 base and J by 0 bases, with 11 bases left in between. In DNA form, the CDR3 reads TGCAGCGTTGAAGGGGGCAGGTTAAGCACAGATACGCAGTATTTT. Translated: CSVEGGRLSTDTQYF.

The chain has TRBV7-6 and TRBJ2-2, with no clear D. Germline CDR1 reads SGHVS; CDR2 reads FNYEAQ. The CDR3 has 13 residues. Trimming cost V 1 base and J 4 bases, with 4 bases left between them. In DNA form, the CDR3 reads TGTGCCAGCAGCTTAGAGGCCACCGGGGAGCTGTTTTTT. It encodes CASSLEATGELFF.

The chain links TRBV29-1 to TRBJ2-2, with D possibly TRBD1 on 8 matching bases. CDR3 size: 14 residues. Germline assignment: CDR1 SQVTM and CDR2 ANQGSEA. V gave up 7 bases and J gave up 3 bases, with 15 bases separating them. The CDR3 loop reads CSARTGRDTGELFF. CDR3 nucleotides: TGCAGCGCACGGACAGGGAGGGACACCGGGGAGCTGTTTTTT.

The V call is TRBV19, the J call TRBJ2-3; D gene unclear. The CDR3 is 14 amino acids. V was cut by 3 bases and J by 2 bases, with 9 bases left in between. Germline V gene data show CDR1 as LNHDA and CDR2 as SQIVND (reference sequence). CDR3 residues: CASSMVSNTDTQYF. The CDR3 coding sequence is TGTGCCAGTAGTATGGTTTCTAACACAGATACGCAGTATTTT.

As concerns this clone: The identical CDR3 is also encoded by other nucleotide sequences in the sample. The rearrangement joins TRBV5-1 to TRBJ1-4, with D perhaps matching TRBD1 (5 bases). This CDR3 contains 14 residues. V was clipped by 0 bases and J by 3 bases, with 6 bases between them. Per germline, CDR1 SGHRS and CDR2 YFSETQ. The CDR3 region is CASSLGQSNEKLFF. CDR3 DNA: TGCGCCAGCAGCTTGGGACAGTCTAATGAAAAACTGTTTTTT.

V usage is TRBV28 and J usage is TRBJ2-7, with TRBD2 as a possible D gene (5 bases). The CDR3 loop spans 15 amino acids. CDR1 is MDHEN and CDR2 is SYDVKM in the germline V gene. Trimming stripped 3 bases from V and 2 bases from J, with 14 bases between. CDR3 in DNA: TGTGCCAGCAGTTTTTCATTCTCCGGGACCTACGAGCAGTACTTC. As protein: CASSFSFSGTYEQYF.

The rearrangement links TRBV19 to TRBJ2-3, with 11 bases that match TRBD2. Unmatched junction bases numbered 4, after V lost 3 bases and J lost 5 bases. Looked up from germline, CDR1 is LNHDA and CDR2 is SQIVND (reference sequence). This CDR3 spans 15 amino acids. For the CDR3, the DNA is TGTGCCAGTAGTATTGGACTAGCGGGTGGAGATACGCAGTATTTT. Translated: CASSIGLAGGDTQYF.

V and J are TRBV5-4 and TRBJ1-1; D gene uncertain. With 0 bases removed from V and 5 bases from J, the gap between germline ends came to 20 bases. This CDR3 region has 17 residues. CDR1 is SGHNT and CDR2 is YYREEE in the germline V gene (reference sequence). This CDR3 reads CASSLDLDRRWGTEAFF. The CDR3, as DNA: TGTGCCAGCAGCTTGGATCTGGACCGACGGTGGGGTACTGAAGCTTTCTTT.

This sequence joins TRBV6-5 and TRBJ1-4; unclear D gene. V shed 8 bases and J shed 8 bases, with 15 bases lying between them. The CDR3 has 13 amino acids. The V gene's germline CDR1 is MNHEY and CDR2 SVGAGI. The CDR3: CASAFRQPEKLFF. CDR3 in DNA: TGTGCCAGCGCCTTTAGGCAGCCAGAAAAACTGTTTTTT.

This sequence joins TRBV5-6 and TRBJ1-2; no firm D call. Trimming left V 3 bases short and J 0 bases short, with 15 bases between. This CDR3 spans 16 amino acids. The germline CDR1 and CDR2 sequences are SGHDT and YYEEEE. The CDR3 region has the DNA TGTGCCAGCAGCTCTTCGGGCCGGATTACTAACTATGGCTACACCTTC. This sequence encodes CASSSSGRITNYGYTF.

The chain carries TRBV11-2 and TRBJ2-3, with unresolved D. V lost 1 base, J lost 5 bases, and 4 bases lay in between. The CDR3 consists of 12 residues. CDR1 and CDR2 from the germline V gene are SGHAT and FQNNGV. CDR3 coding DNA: TGTGCCAGCAGCTTAGGAGGAGATACGCAGTATTTT. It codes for CASSLGGDTQYF.

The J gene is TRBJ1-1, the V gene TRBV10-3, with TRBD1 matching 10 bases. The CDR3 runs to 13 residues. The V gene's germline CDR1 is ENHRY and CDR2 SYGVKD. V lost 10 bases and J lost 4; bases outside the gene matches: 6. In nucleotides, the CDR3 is TGTGCCAACCGACAGGGGGCCGTCACTGAAGCTTTCTTT. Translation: CANRQGAVTEAFF.

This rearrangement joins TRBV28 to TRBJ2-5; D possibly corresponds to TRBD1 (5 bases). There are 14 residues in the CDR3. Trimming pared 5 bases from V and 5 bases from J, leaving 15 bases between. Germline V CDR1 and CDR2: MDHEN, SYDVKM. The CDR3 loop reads CASSTALGAETQYF. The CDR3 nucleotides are TGTGCCAGCAGTACAGCTCTAGGGGCGGAGACCCAGTACTTC. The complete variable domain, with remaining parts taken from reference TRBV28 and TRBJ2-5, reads DVKVTQSSRYLVKRTGEKVFLECVQDMDHENMFWYRQDPGLGLRLIYFSYDVKMKEKGDIPEGYSVSREKKERFSLILESASTNQTSMYLCASSTALGAETQYFGPGTRLLVL.